The 15 T cell receptor beta chains in this list originate from one sample, sequenced in a study of blood T cell repertoires in COVID-19. Sequencing was performed with immunoSEQ multiplex PCR; in TCRdb, only in-frame clones are kept and a portion is missing. Of around 260,000 clones in the sample, roughly nine tenths were seen once. Sequenced material: peripheral blood. All receptors derive from a man aged 40-55 years who had recovered from COVID-19.

The V gene is TRBV4-1, the J gene TRBJ1-2; D is ambiguous. The CDR3 is 14 amino acids. Germline values: CDR1 MGHRA, CDR2 YSYEKL. V was pared by 5 bases and J by 4 bases, with 14 bases between. The CDR3 loop is CASSSLGSLYGYTF. CDR3 DNA sequence: TGCGCCAGCAGCTCCCTGGGCAGCCTCTATGGCTACACCTTC.

The chain links TRBV2 to TRBJ1-1, with D possibly TRBD1 on 6 matching bases. The CDR3 consists of 13 residues. CDR1 and CDR2 from the germline V gene are SNHLY and FYNNEI. V lost 1 base, J lost 10 bases, and 13 bases lay in between. CDR3 region: CASSEVGAQVAFF. In DNA, the CDR3 is TGTGCCAGCAGTGAAGTGGGGGCCCAAGTAGCTTTCTTT. Complete variable domain (other parts from reference TRBV2 and TRBJ1-1): EPEVTQTPSHQVTQMGQEVILRCVPISNHLYFYWYRQILGQKVEFLVSFYNNEISEKSEIFDDQFSVERPDGSNFTLKIRSTKLEDSAMYFCASSEVGAQVAFFGQGTRLTVV.

CDR3 in DNA: TGCGCCAGCAGCCAAACAGGGGCGACTAATTCACCCCTCCACTTT. Residues: CASSQTGATNSPLHF. The V gene is TRBV5-1, the J gene TRBJ1-6; the match to TRBD1 covers 7 bases. CDR1 is SGHRS and CDR2 is YFSETQ in the germline V gene. The J segment lost 6 bases and the V segment lost 4 bases, leaving 7 bases of the junction unmatched. The CDR3 runs 15 residues.

Note on this clone: In the same sample, other DNA sequences code for this CDR3. The chain employs TRBV9 and TRBJ1-1; TRBD1 matches at 7 bases. The V gene's germline CDR1 is SGDLS and CDR2 YYNGEE. The J segment lost 5 bases and the V segment lost 3 bases, leaving 7 bases of the junction unmatched. This CDR3 comprises 14 residues. The CDR3 spells CASSEGNRGTEAFF. CDR3 sequence (DNA): TGTGCCAGCAGCGAGGGCAACAGGGGTACTGAAGCTTTCTTT.

The chain joins TRBV4-2 to TRBJ2-3; the match to TRBD2 covers 12 bases. J lost 2 bases, V lost 0 bases, and 6 bases had no gene match. In germline, CDR1 is LGHNA, CDR2 YNFKEQ. The CDR3 length is 18 residues. CDR3 in DNA: TGTGCCAGCAGCCAAGATCGCGGACTAGCGGGAAACACAGATACGCAGTATTTT. Amino acids: CASSQDRGLAGNTDTQYF.

CDR3 nucleotide sequence: TGTGCCAGCAGTTACACTAGCGGGGAGCTGTTTTTT. This sequence encodes CASSYTSGELFF. The chain uses TRBV12-3 or TRBV12-4 and TRBJ2-2, with D possibly being TRBD2 (5 bases). With 4 bases removed from V and 7 bases from J, the gap between germline ends came to 7 bases. The CDR3 spans 12 residues.

This clone was detected only once. In the same sample, other DNA sequences code for this CDR3. The gene calls are TRBV5-1 and TRBJ2-3; 7 bases fit TRBD2. There are 13 residues in the CDR3. V was pared by 2 bases and J by 3 bases, with 0 bases of the junction left unmatched. Germline assignment: CDR1 SGHRS and CDR2 YFSETQ. The CDR3 here is CASSFSGTDTQYF. CDR3 sequence (DNA): TGCGCCAGCAGCTTTAGCGGGACAGATACGCAGTATTTT.

This clone occurred many times. The V and J genes are TRBV20-1 and TRBJ2-7, with 8 bases fitting TRBD1. J was trimmed by 7 bases and V by 3 bases; bases with no gene match: 8. Germline-derived CDR1 and CDR2 are DFQATT and SNEGSKA (reference sequence). This CDR3 is 13 amino acids long. In nucleotides, the CDR3 is TGCAGTGCTAGTGTTGGGGACAGGCTTGAGCAGTACTTC. Its translation is CSASVGDRLEQYF.

The chain uses TRBV6-4 and TRBJ2-3; 11 bases are a match to TRBD2. V was clipped by 6 bases and J by 5 bases; unmatched bases: 10. Germline loops: CDR1 MRHNA, CDR2 SNTAGT. This CDR3 has 16 amino acids. In DNA form, the CDR3 reads TGTGCCAGCAGAAGACTAGCGGGGACCTCGGAAGATACGCAGTATTTT. Translation gives CASRRLAGTSEDTQYF.

J is TRBJ2-2 and V is TRBV19; D might be TRBD1 (6 bases). V lost 1 base and J lost 0, with 9 bases in between. The CDR3 loop spans 16 amino acids. Germline CDR1 reads LNHDA; CDR2 reads SQIVND (reference sequence). CDR3 sequence reads: CASSIVQGANTGELFF. The CDR3 nucleotides are TGTGCCAGTAGTATAGTACAGGGCGCGAACACCGGGGAGCTGTTTTTT.

The chain is built from TRBV7-2 and TRBJ2-5; 14 bases map to TRBD2. The V and J ends lost 0 bases and 9 bases, in that order; junction bases with no gene match: 6. The CDR3 sequence is 16 residues long. CDR1 is SGHTA and CDR2 is FQGNSA in the germline V gene. CDR3 nucleotides: TGTGCCAGCAGCTTAGCCCCCCGACTAGCGGGGGGGGCCCAGTACTTC. Residues: CASSLAPRLAGGAQYF. The complete variable domain, with remaining parts taken from reference TRBV7-2 and TRBJ2-5, reads GAGVSQSPSNKVTEKGKDVELRCDPISGHTALYWYRQSLGQGLEFLIYFQGNSAPDKSGLPSDRFSAERTGGSVSTLTIQRTQQEDSAVYLCASSLAPRLAGGAQYFGPGTRLLVL.

The sample holds many counts of this clone. The rearrangement joins TRBV6-4 to TRBJ1-5; TRBD1 is a possible D gene (5 bases). Germline assignment: CDR1 MRHNA and CDR2 SNTAGT. The length of the CDR3 is 14 residues. V lost 5 bases to trimming and J lost 0 bases, with 8 bases between them. CDR3 in DNA: TGTGCCAGCAGTCCGACAGATAGCAATCAGCCCCAGCATTTT. Translating gives CASSPTDSNQPQHF.

The table lists this clone with a few counts. The V call is TRBV7-8, the J call TRBJ2-7; D may be TRBD2 (7 bases). The CDR3 totals 14 residues. CDR1 and CDR2 from the germline V gene are SGHVS and FQNEAQ. Trimming removed 7 bases from V and 7 bases from J, with 20 bases in between. The CDR3 region has the DNA TGTGCCAGCACCCAAGGGGGGACTACGTGGGAGCAGTACTTC. Its translation is CASTQGGTTWEQYF.

This clone was observed once. This rearrangement joins TRBV3-1 (or the pseudogene TRBV3-2) to TRBJ2-1; 8 bases are a match to TRBD1. Per the germline V gene, CDR1 is LGHDT and CDR2 is YNNKEL (reference sequence). Trimming at V came to 2 bases and at J to 0 bases, leaving 6 bases not matched to a gene. The CDR3 runs 17 residues. CDR3: CASSQRTGQSSYNEQFF. The CDR3 bases are TGTGCCAGCAGCCAAAGGACAGGGCAGAGCTCCTACAATGAGCAGTTCTTC.

The genes are TRBV9 and TRBJ1-2; D gene ambiguous. The ends were cut back, 4 bases at V and 5 bases at J, with 15 bases in the middle. CDR1 SGDLS and CDR2 YYNGEE come from the germline V gene. This CDR3 contains 14 residues. The CDR3 loop reads CASSPFGTQYGYTF. The DNA for the CDR3 is TGTGCCAGCAGCCCCTTTGGCACACAATATGGCTACACCTTC.